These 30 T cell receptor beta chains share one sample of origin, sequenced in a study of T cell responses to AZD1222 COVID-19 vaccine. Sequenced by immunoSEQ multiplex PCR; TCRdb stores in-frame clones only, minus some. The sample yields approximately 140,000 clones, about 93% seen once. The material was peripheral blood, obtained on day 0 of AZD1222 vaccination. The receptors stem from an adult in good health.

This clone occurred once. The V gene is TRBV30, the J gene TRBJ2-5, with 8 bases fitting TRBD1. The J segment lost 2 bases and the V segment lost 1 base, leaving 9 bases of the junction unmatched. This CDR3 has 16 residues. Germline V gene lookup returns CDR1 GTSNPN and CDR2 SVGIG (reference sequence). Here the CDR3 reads CAWSANRGVVQETQYF. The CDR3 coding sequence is TGTGCCTGGAGTGCTAACAGGGGGGTGGTTCAAGAGACCCAGTACTTC. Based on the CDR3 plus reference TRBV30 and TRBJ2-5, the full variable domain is SQTIHQWPATLVQPVGSPLSLECTVEGTSNPNLYWYRQAAGRGLQLLFYSVGIGQISSEVPQNLSASRPQDRQFILSSKKLLLSDSGFYLCAWSANRGVVQETQYFGPGTRLLVL.

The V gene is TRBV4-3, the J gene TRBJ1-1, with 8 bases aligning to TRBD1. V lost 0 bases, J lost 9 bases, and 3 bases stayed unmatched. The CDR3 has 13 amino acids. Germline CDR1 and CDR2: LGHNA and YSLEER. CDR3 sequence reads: CASSQEDRAQAFF. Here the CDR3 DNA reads TGCGCCAGCAGCCAAGAGGACAGGGCACAAGCTTTCTTT.

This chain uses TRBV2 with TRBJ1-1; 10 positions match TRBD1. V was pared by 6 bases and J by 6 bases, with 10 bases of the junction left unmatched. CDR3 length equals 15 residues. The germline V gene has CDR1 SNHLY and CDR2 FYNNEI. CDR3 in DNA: TGTGCCAGCAGCAGAGCCCCGGGACAGGGGCCTGAAGCTTTCTTT. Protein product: CASSRAPGQGPEAFF.

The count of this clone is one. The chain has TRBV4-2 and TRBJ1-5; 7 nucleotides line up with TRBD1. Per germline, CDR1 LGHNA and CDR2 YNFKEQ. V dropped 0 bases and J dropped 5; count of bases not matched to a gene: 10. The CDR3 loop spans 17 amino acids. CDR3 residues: CASSQDLRGLGDQPQHF. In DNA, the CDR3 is TGTGCCAGCAGCCAAGATCTTAGGGGGCTAGGGGATCAGCCCCAGCATTTT.

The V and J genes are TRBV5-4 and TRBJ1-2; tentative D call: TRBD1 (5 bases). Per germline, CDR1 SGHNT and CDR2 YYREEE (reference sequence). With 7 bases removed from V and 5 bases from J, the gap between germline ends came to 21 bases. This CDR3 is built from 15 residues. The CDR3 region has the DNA TGTGCCAGCGGGGGGAGACAGAATAACCAATATGGCTACACCTTC. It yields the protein CASGGRQNNQYGYTF.

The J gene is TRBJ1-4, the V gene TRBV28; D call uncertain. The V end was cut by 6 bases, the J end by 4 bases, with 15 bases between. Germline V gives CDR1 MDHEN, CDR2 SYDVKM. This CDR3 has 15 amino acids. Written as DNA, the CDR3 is TGTGCCAGCAGCCCCACGGGCAGTCTTAATGAAAAACTGTTTTTT. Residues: CASSPTGSLNEKLFF. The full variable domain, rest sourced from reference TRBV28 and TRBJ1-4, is DVKVTQSSRYLVKRTGEKVFLECVQDMDHENMFWYRQDPGLGLRLIYFSYDVKMKEKGDIPEGYSVSREKKERFSLILESASTNQTSMYLCASSPTGSLNEKLFFGSGTQLSVL.

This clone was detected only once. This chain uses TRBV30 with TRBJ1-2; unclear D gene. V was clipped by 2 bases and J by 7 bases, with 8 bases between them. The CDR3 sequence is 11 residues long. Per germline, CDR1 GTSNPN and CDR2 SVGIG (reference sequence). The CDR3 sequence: CAWSYFGGYTF. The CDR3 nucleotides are TGTGCCTGGAGTTACTTCGGTGGCTACACCTTC.

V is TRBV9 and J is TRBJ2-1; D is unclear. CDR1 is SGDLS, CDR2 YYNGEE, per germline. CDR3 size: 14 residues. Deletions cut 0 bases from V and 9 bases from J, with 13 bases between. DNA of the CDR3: TGTGCCAGCAGCGTAGTGGGTTCGAACGGTGAGCAGTTCTTC. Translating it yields CASSVVGSNGEQFF.

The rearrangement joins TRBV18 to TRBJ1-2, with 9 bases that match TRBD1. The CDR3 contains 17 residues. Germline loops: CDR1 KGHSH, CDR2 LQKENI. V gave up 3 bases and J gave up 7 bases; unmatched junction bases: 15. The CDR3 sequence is CASSPQGQGSPGVGYTF. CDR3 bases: TGTGCCAGCTCACCCCAGGGACAGGGATCCCCGGGCGTTGGCTACACCTTC. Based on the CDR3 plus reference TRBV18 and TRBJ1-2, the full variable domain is NAGVMQNPRHLVRRRGQEARLRCSPMKGHSHVYWYRQLPEEGLKFMVYLQKENIIDESGMPKERFSAEFPKEGPSILRIQQVVRGDSAAYFCASSPQGQGSPGVGYTFGSGTRLTVV.

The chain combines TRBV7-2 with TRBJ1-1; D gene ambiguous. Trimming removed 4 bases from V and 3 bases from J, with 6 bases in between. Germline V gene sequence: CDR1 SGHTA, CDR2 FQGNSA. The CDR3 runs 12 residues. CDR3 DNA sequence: TGTGCCAGCAGCTACCGGGACACTGAAGCTTTCTTT. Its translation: CASSYRDTEAFF. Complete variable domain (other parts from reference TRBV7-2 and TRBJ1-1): GAGVSQSPSNKVTEKGKDVELRCDPISGHTALYWYRQSLGQGLEFLIYFQGNSAPDKSGLPSDRFSAERTGGSVSTLTIQRTQQEDSAVYLCASSYRDTEAFFGQGTRLTVV.

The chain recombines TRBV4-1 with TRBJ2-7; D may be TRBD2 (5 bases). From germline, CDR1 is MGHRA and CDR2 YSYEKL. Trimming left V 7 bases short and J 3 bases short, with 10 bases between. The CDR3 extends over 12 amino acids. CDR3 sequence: CASTAGIYEQYF. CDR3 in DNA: TGCGCCAGCACCGCGGGTATCTACGAGCAGTACTTC.

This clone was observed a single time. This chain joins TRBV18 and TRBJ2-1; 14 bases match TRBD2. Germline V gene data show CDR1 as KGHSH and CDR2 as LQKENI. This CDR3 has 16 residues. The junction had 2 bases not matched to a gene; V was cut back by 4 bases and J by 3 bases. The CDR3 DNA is TGTGCCAGCTCACGGGGACTAGCGGGGGACTACAATGAGCAGTTCTTC. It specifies CASSRGLAGDYNEQFF.

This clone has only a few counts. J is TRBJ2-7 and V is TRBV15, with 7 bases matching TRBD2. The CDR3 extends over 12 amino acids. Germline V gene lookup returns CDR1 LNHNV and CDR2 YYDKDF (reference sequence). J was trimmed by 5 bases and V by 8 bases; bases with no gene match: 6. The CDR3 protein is CATSTSSDEQYF. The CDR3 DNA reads TGTGCCACCTCGACTAGCAGCGACGAGCAGTACTTC.

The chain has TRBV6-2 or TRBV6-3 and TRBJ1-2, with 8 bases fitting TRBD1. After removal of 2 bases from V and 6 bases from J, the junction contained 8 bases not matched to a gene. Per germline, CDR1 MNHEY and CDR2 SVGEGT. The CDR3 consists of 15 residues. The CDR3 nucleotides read TGTGCCAGCAGTTACCCCATCGGACAGGGAAATGGCTACACCTTC. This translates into CASSYPIGQGNGYTF.

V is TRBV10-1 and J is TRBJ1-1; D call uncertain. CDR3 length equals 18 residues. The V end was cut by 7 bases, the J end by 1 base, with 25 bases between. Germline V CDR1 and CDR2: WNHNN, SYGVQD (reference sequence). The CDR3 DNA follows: TGCGCCAGCAAATTAGTGTTATTCTTAATACGTTCGAACACTGAAGCTTTCTTT. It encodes CASKLVLFLIRSNTEAFF.

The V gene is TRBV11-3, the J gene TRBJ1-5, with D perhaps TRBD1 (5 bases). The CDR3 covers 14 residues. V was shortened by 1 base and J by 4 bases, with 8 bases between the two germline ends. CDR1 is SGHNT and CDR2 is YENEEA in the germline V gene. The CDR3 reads CASSLGAGNQPQHF. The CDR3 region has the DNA TGTGCCAGCAGCTTAGGGGCAGGGAATCAGCCCCAGCATTTT.

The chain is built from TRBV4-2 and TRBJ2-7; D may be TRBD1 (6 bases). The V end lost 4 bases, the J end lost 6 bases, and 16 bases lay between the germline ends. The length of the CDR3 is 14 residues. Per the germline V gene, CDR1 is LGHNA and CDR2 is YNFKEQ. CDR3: CASSPGQGLREQYF. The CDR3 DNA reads TGTGCCAGCAGCCCGGGGCAGGGGTTGCGCGAGCAGTACTTC.

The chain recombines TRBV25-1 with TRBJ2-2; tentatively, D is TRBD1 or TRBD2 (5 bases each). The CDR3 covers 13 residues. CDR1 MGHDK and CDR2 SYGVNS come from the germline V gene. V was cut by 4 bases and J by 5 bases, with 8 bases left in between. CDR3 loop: CASSAGGTGELFF. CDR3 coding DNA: TGTGCCAGCAGTGCTGGGGGAACCGGGGAGCTGTTTTTT.

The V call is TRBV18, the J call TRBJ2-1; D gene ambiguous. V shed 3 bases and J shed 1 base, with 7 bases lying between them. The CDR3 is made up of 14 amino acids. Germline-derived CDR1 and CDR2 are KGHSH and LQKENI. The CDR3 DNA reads TGTGCCAGCTCACCGCTTCCATCCTACAATGAGCAGTTCTTC. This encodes CASSPLPSYNEQFF.

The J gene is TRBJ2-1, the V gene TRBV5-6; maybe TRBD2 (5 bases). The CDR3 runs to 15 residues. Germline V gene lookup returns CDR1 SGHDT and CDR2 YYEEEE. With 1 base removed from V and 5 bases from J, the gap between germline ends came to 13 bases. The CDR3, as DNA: TGTGCCAGCAGCTTGTTCCAGACTACGGACAATGAGCAGTTCTTC. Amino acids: CASSLFQTTDNEQFF. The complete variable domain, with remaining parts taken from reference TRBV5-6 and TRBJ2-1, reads DAGVTQSPTHLIKTRGQQVTLRCSPKSGHDTVSWYQQALGQGPQFIFQYYEEEERQRGNFPDRFSGHQFPNYSSELNVNALLLGDSALYLCASSLFQTTDNEQFFGPGTRLTVL.

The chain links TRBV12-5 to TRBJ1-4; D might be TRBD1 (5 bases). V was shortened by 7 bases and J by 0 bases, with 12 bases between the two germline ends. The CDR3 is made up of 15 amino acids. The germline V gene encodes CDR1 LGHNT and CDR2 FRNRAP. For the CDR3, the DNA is TGTGCTAGTGCCATCGGGGGGGCAACTAATGAAAAACTGTTTTTT. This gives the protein CASAIGGATNEKLFF.

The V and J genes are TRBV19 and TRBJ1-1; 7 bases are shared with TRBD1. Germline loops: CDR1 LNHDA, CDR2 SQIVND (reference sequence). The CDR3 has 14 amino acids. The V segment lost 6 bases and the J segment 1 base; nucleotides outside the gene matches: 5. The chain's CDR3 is CASRGGTENTEAFF. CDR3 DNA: TGTGCCAGTAGGGGAGGGACAGAGAACACTGAAGCTTTCTTT.

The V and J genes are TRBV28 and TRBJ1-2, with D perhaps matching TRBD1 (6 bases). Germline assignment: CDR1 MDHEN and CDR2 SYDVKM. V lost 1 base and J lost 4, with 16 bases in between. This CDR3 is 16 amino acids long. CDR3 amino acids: CASSLLGDIYPYGYTF. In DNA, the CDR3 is TGTGCCAGCAGTTTATTGGGGGACATTTACCCCTATGGCTACACCTTC.

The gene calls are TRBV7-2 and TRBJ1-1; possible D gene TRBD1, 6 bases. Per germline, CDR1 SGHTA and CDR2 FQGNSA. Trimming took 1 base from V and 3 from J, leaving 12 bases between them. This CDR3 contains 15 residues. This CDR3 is CASSLGATGYTEAFF. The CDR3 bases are TGTGCCAGCAGCTTAGGGGCCACAGGGTACACTGAAGCTTTCTTT.

CDR3 DNA: TGTGCCACGCTAAGCCGGGACAAGACTTTCTTT. Encoded protein: CATLSRDKTFF. The rearrangement uses TRBV27 and TRBJ1-1, with D perhaps TRBD1 (6 bases). CDR3 length: 11 residues. V lost 10 bases and J lost 12, with 18 bases in between. CDR1 and CDR2 (germline): MNHEY, SMNVEV (reference sequence).

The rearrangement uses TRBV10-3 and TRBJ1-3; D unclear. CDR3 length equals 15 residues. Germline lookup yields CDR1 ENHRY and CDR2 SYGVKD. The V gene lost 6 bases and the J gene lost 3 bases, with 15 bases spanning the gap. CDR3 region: CAIRDRERSGNTIYF. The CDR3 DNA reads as TGTGCCATCAGAGATAGGGAGAGGAGTGGAAACACCATATATTTT.

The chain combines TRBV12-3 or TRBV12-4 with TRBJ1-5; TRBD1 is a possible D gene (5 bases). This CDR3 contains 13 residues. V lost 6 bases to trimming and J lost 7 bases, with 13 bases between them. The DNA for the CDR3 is TGTGCCAGCAGCCTGGGGGGTGGCCAGCCCCAGCATTTT. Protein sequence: CASSLGGGQPQHF.

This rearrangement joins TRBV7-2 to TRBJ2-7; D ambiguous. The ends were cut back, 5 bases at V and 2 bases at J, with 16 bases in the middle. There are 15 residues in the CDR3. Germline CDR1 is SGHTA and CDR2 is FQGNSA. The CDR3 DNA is TGTGCCAGCAGCCCAGTCATTGGAGTCCCCTACGAGCAGTACTTC. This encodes CASSPVIGVPYEQYF.

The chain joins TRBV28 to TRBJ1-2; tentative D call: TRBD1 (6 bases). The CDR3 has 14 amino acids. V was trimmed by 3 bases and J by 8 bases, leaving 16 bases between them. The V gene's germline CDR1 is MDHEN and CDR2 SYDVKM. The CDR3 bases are TGTGCCAGCAGTTTCGGGACAACTCTCCGGGGCTACACCTTC. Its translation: CASSFGTTLRGYTF.

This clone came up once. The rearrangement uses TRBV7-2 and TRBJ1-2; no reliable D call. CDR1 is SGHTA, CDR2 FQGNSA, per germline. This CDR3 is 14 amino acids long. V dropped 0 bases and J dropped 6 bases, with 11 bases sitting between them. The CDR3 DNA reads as TGTGCCAGCAGCTTAGCGCAGGCAGCTGATGGCTACACCTTC. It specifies CASSLAQAADGYTF.